Below, 30 T cell receptor beta chains from the same sample are listed, as sequenced in a study of beta chain features in type 1 diabetes. The authors reverse transcribed all of the isolated RNA, so sequencing captured expressed TCRB transcripts. Assay used: immunoSEQ multiplex PCR; TCRdb lists only in-frame clones, some missing. The data show about 620,000 clones, around 15% seen once. What was sequenced was naive CD4+ T cells from blood. The receptor source for this set is a man between 18 and 35 years old in good health.

The rearrangement joins TRBV28 to TRBJ2-3; D perhaps matches TRBD1 (5 bases). Germline CDR1 and CDR2: MDHEN and SYDVKM. The CDR3 is 14 amino acids. V shed 2 bases and J shed 6 bases, with 12 bases lying between them. The CDR3 sequence is CASSLAGKGDTQYF. The CDR3 nucleotides read TGTGCCAGCAGTTTAGCAGGGAAGGGGGATACGCAGTATTTT.

V usage is TRBV25-1 and J usage is TRBJ1-1, with a tentative D call TRBD1 (6 bases). CDR3 size: 15 residues. Germline V lookup: CDR1 MGHDK, CDR2 SYGVNS. V shed 5 bases and J shed 3 bases, with 16 bases lying between them. The CDR3 loop is CASSNRDMRDTEAFF. The CDR3 region has the DNA TGTGCCAGCAGTAACCGGGACATGAGAGACACTGAAGCTTTCTTT.

This clone has only a few counts. The V and J genes are TRBV28 and TRBJ2-1; 16 bases align to TRBD2. J was trimmed by 4 bases and V by 0 bases; bases with no gene match: 3. Germline V gives CDR1 MDHEN, CDR2 SYDVKM. CDR3 size: 18 residues. The CDR3 region has the DNA TGTGCCAGCAGTTTATGGGGGACTAGCGGGAGGGCATACAATGAGCAGTTCTTC. It yields the protein CASSLWGTSGRAYNEQFF.

Only a few counts were recorded for this clone. The V and J genes are TRBV28 and TRBJ2-3; 8 bases map to TRBD2. This CDR3 has 14 amino acids. V trimming: 5 bases; J trimming: 2 bases; junction bases outside the gene matches: 3. Germline loops: CDR1 MDHEN, CDR2 SYDVKM. CDR3 sequence: CASSTGGITDTQYF. CDR3 nucleotide sequence: TGTGCCAGCAGTACGGGGGGGATCACAGATACGCAGTATTTT.

The table lists this clone with a few counts. The V call is TRBV5-4, the J call TRBJ2-1; 9 nucleotides agree with TRBD2. This CDR3 has 17 amino acids. CDR1 and CDR2 from the germline V gene are SGHNT and YYREEE (reference sequence). V shed 4 bases, J shed 0 bases, and the junction held 8 bases outside the gene matches. CDR3 DNA: TGTGCCAGCAGCCCGTATCGACTAGCGGACTCCTACAATGAGCAGTTCTTC. It codes for CASSPYRLADSYNEQFF.

A note on this clone: At one end the junction does not follow the germline gene, possibly because of a read error. Other DNA sequences in the sample encode the same CDR3. The rearrangement links TRBV28 to TRBJ2-7; possible D gene TRBD2, 6 bases. CDR3 length: 15 amino acids. Per the germline V gene, CDR1 is MDHEN and CDR2 is SYDVKM. The CDR3 sequence: CASRLVTEAFYEQYF. CDR3 DNA sequence: TGCGCCAGCAGACTAGTCACCGAGGCGTTCTACGAGCAGTACTTC.

The chain employs TRBV18 and TRBJ2-7; TRBD1 agrees at 9 bases. CDR3 length: 17 residues. CDR1 KGHSH and CDR2 LQKENI come from the germline V gene. V lost 3 bases to trimming and J lost 5 bases; unmatched junction nucleotides: 14. CDR3 nucleotides: TGTGCCAGCTCACCCTACCTCGTAGGGACAGGGTTAGACGAGCAGTACTTC. This gives the protein CASSPYLVGTGLDEQYF. Variable domain in full (rest from reference TRBV18 and TRBJ2-7): NAGVMQNPRHLVRRRGQEARLRCSPMKGHSHVYWYRQLPEEGLKFMVYLQKENIIDESGMPKERFSAEFPKEGPSILRIQQVVRGDSAAYFCASSPYLVGTGLDEQYFGPGTRLTVT.

The CDR3 loop is CATPSTGREQFF. The CDR3 DNA sequence: TGTGCCACCCCCTCGACAGGTCGTGAGCAGTTCTTC. The chain carries TRBV6-4 and TRBJ2-1, with TRBD1 as a possible D gene (6 bases). This CDR3 comprises 12 residues. The germline gives CDR1 MRHNA, CDR2 SNTAGT. V was clipped by 10 bases and J by 9 bases, with 16 bases between them.

The chain links TRBV30 to TRBJ1-5, with 9 bases fitting TRBD1. V shed 3 bases, J shed 7 bases, and the junction held 10 bases outside the gene matches. Germline V lookup: CDR1 GTSNPN, CDR2 SVGIG (reference sequence). This CDR3 has 15 residues. The CDR3 is CAWSSGTGMDQPQHF. CDR3 bases: TGTGCCTGGAGCTCCGGGACAGGGATGGACCAGCCCCAGCATTTT.

This chain links TRBV9 with TRBJ2-7; D remains unclear. CDR3 length: 16 amino acids. Trimming removed 0 bases at V and 0 bases at J, with 13 bases between. Germline CDR1 is SGDLS and CDR2 is YYNGEE. The CDR3 DNA reads TGTGCCAGCAGCGTAGAAGGAAGGGCCGCCTCCTACGAGCAGTACTTC. Residues: CASSVEGRAASYEQYF.

This clone has only one observation. The J gene is TRBJ1-2, the V gene TRBV12-2; the table's TRBD1 call for D was not verified on the DNA. TRBV12-2 is noted as a pseudogene. This CDR3 region has 17 residues. CDR3 sequence (DNA): TGTGCAAGTCGCTTAACCAACAGGGAAAGGGATAACTATGGCTACACCTTC. Amino acids: CASRLTNRERDNYGYTF.

This clone was found a few times. Here the CDR3 DNA reads TGCGCCAGCAGCCAAGTAGCCAGGAGCAATCAGCCCCAGCATTTT. Its protein product is CASSQVARSNQPQHF. The rearrangement joins TRBV4-3 to TRBJ1-5, with unresolved D. The germline CDR1 and CDR2 sequences are LGHNA and YSLEER. This CDR3 is 15 amino acids long. Trimming stripped 1 base from V and 1 base from J, with 8 bases between.

The chain is built from TRBV28 and TRBJ2-7; tentatively, D is TRBD1 (5 bases). V dropped 6 bases and J dropped 6 bases, with 12 bases sitting between them. Germline CDR1 and CDR2: MDHEN and SYDVKM. This CDR3 is built from 12 residues. This CDR3 reads CASRRQGPEQYF. Written as DNA, the CDR3 is TGTGCCAGCAGGAGGCAGGGCCCCGAGCAGTACTTC.

This clone was counted between two and nine times. The chain is built from TRBV12-1 and TRBJ2-1; the listed D gene, TRBD1, was not tested against the DNA. TRBV12-1 is flagged as a pseudogene. The CDR3 consists of 15 residues. CDR3 nucleotides: TGTGCCAGCAGTCCAACAGGCCGTCGTCTTTATGAGCAGTTCTTC. As protein: CASSPTGRRLYEQFF.

V usage is TRBV21-1 and J usage is TRBJ1-2. TRBV21-1 is an annotated pseudogene. The CDR3 has 14 amino acids. The CDR3 region is CASSKGPVNYGYTF. As DNA, the CDR3 is TGTGCCAGCAGCAAAGGCCCGGTCAACTATGGCTACACCTTC.

A few counts support this clone. The chain employs TRBV28 and TRBJ2-7; D is uncertain. V was shortened by 2 bases and J by 4 bases, with 6 bases between the two germline ends. Germline-derived CDR1 and CDR2 are MDHEN and SYDVKM. The CDR3 loop spans 12 amino acids. DNA for the CDR3: TGTGCCAGCAGTTTAGCTCGTTACGAGCAGTACTTC. It codes for CASSLARYEQYF.

The gene calls are TRBV9 and TRBJ1-1; no firm D call. CDR3 size: 15 residues. The V and J ends lost 0 bases and 1 base respectively, with 10 bases between them. Germline-derived CDR1 and CDR2 are SGDLS and YYNGEE. The DNA of the CDR3 is TGTGCCAGCAGCGTAGGGTGGGGAGGGAACACTGAAGCTTTCTTT. As protein: CASSVGWGGNTEAFF.

The gene calls are TRBV9 and TRBJ2-1, with D perhaps matching TRBD1 (5 bases). The CDR3 has 16 residues. V lost 0 bases to trimming and J lost 6 bases, with 16 bases between them. Germline CDR1 and CDR2: SGDLS and YYNGEE. Written as DNA, the CDR3 is TGTGCCAGCAGCGTAGAGTTGGCCAGGGTAGGCAATGAGCAGTTCTTC. It is translated as CASSVELARVGNEQFF.

This clone was found a few times. The chain combines TRBV7-9 with TRBJ1-4, with D perhaps matching TRBD1 (5 bases). V gave up 0 bases and J gave up 4 bases, with 9 bases separating them. The CDR3 is made up of 15 amino acids. Germline V gene lookup returns CDR1 SEHNR and CDR2 FQNEAQ (reference sequence). The CDR3 region has the DNA TGTGCCAGCAGCTTAGCGCGACAGCTTAATGAAAAACTGTTTTTT. This translates into CASSLARQLNEKLFF.

The V and J genes are TRBV7-9 and TRBJ1-1, with D perhaps TRBD1 (5 bases). Per the germline V gene, CDR1 is SEHNR and CDR2 is FQNEAQ (reference sequence). With 6 bases removed from V and 4 bases from J, the gap between germline ends came to 9 bases. The CDR3 covers 12 residues. The CDR3 here is CASSWGRTEAFF. The DNA of the CDR3 is TGTGCCAGCAGTTGGGGCCGCACTGAAGCTTTCTTT.

This clone was seen more than once but under ten times. V usage is TRBV6-6 and J usage is TRBJ1-3; D remains ambiguous. Germline values: CDR1 MNHNY, CDR2 SVGAGI (reference sequence). This CDR3 has 14 residues. Between the trimmed V and J ends, which lost 6 bases and 1 base, there was a span of 10 bases. As DNA, the CDR3 is TGTGCCAGCAGAATCGGCACTTCTGGAAACACCATATATTTT. Protein product: CASRIGTSGNTIYF.

This clone occurred a few times. The DNA of the CDR3 is TGCGCCAGCAGGACAGGGTTGAACACTGAAGCTTTCTTT. Its translation is CASRTGLNTEAFF. The chain uses TRBV5-1 and TRBJ1-1, with TRBD1 matching 7 bases. CDR3 length equals 13 residues. V trimming: 5 bases; J trimming: 0 bases; junction bases outside the gene matches: 1. Germline V gene lookup returns CDR1 SGHRS and CDR2 YFSETQ.

V usage is TRBV4-3 and J usage is TRBJ2-4, with D uncertain. Between the trimmed V and J ends, which lost 0 bases and 6 bases, there was a span of 6 bases. Germline V gene data show CDR1 as LGHNA and CDR2 as YSLEER. This CDR3 spans 13 amino acids. The CDR3 sequence is CASSQEWGNIQYF. CDR3 sequence (DNA): TGCGCCAGCAGCCAAGAGTGGGGAAACATTCAGTACTTC.

The rearrangement joins TRBV5-4 to TRBJ2-5, with D perhaps matching TRBD1 or TRBD2 (5 bases each). Trimming took 5 bases from V and 5 from J, leaving 28 bases between them. The germline V gene encodes CDR1 SGHNT and CDR2 YYREEE (reference sequence). This CDR3 is built from 18 residues. CDR3 in DNA: TGTGCCAGCAGTTTCGGGACCCAACAAGCGGCCTACGGGGAGACCCAGTACTTC. It yields the protein CASSFGTQQAAYGETQYF.

In its sample, this clone was seen a few times. The gene calls are TRBV28 and TRBJ1-1; weak D call: TRBD1 (6 bases). There are 13 residues in the CDR3. Germline V gives CDR1 MDHEN, CDR2 SYDVKM. V dropped 2 bases and J dropped 8 bases, with 12 bases sitting between them. Written as DNA, the CDR3 is TGTGCCAGCAGTTTACAGGGGCCTGCCGAAGCTTTCTTT. Residues: CASSLQGPAEAFF.

This rearrangement joins TRBV6-6 to TRBJ2-7, with D possibly being TRBD1 or TRBD2 (6 bases each). V was pared by 6 bases and J by 4 bases, with 16 bases between. This CDR3 has 14 residues. CDR1 is MNHNY, CDR2 SVGAGI, per germline (reference sequence). This CDR3 reads CASSSHGGLYEQYF. The CDR3 nucleotides are TGTGCCAGCAGCTCCCATGGGGGGCTATACGAGCAGTACTTC.

There are a few counts of this clone. The chain joins TRBV15 to TRBJ2-2; D possibly matches TRBD1 or TRBD2 (5 bases each). The CDR3 covers 17 residues. Germline V gene data show CDR1 as LNHNV and CDR2 as YYDKDF (reference sequence). Trimming cost V 3 bases and J 1 base, with 15 bases left between them. The CDR3 sequence is CATSSRGGGLNTGELFF. The DNA of the CDR3 is TGTGCCACCAGCAGCCGAGGTGGGGGATTGAACACCGGGGAGCTGTTTTTT.

This clone was seen a handful of times. This rearrangement joins TRBV9 to TRBJ2-5; TRBD2 matches 9 bases. Germline V gene sequence: CDR1 SGDLS, CDR2 YYNGEE. V trimming: 3 bases; J trimming: 3 bases; junction bases outside the gene matches: 12. This CDR3 has 17 residues. The CDR3 DNA reads as TGTGCCAGCAGCGAGCCCAGGGTAGCGGGAGTCGAAGAGACCCAGTACTTC. Translating gives CASSEPRVAGVEETQYF.

This clone was recorded once. The genes are TRBV19 and TRBJ2-2; perhaps D is TRBD1 or TRBD2 (5 bases each). The V and J ends lost 11 bases and 6 bases respectively, with 16 bases between them. CDR3 length: 13 residues. Germline CDR1 is LNHDA and CDR2 is SQIVND (reference sequence). The CDR3, as DNA: TGTGCCGGGGGAACTTGGACACCCGGGGAGCTGTTTTTT. This encodes CAGGTWTPGELFF.

This clone was picked up a small number of times. V is TRBV12-5 and J is TRBJ2-1; D ambiguous. V was shortened by 0 bases and J by 0 bases, with 12 bases between the two germline ends. Germline V lookup: CDR1 LGHNT, CDR2 FRNRAP. The CDR3 runs to 17 residues. The CDR3 spells CASGLVLGISSYNEQFF. As DNA, the CDR3 is TGTGCTAGTGGTTTGGTACTCGGCATAAGCTCCTACAATGAGCAGTTCTTC.